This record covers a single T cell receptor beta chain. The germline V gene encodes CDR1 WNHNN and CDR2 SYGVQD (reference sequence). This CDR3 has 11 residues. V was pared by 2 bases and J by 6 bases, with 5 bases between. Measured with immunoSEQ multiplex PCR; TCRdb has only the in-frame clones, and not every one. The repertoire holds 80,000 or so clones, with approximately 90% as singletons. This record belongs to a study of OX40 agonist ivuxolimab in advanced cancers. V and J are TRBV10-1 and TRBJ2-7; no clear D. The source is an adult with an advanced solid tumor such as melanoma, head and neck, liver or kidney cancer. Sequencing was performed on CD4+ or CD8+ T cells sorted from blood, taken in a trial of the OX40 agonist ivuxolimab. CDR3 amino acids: CASSEGFEQYF. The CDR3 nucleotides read TGCGCCAGCAGTGAGGGGTTCGAGCAGTACTTC.